These 23 T cell receptor beta chains came from one sample sequenced in a study of blood T cell repertoires in COVID-19. Method: immunoSEQ multiplex PCR; TCRdb's copy keeps in-frame clones and lacks some. This table has approximately 210,000 clones, 65% to 90% appearing once. Sequencing was performed on peripheral blood. The receptor source for this set is a human donor in a cohort sampled during active COVID-19.

The chain combines TRBV11-2 with TRBJ2-1, with 10 nucleotides matching TRBD2. V shed 7 bases, J shed 6 bases, and the junction held 3 bases outside the gene matches. Germline CDR1 and CDR2: SGHAT and FQNNGV. The CDR3 is 13 residues long. The CDR3 here is CASNLAGVNEQFF. The CDR3, as DNA: TGTGCCAGCAATCTAGCGGGAGTCAATGAGCAGTTCTTC.

This sequence joins TRBV9 and TRBJ2-7; weak D call: TRBD1 (6 bases). Looked up from germline, CDR1 is SGDLS and CDR2 is YYNGEE. The CDR3 is 17 amino acids. Deletions cut 4 bases from V and 3 bases from J, with 23 bases between. The CDR3 spells CASSHTGIAPYGYEQYF. The CDR3 bases are TGTGCCAGCAGCCATACAGGGATCGCGCCGTACGGCTACGAGCAGTACTTC.

CDR3 coding DNA: TGTGCCAGCAGCGGCCCAGCGGGGTTGAACACCGGGGAGCTGTTTTTT. It translates to CASSGPAGLNTGELFF. The genes are TRBV9 and TRBJ2-2; 7 nucleotides line up with TRBD2. This CDR3 spans 16 amino acids. Looked up from germline, CDR1 is SGDLS and CDR2 is YYNGEE. V lost 3 bases, J lost 1 base, and 6 bases stayed unmatched. Filled out from reference TRBV9 and TRBJ2-2, the complete variable domain reads DSGVTQTPKHLITATGQRVTLRCSPRSGDLSVYWYQQSLDQGLQFLIQYYNGEERAKGNILERFSAQQFPDLHSELNLSSLELGDSALYFCASSGPAGLNTGELFFGEGSRLTVL.

The J gene is TRBJ1-2, the V gene TRBV5-4; 7 bases map to TRBD1. The germline V gene encodes CDR1 SGHNT and CDR2 YYREEE (reference sequence). This CDR3 spans 14 amino acids. V trimming: 2 bases; J trimming: 4 bases; junction bases outside the gene matches: 5. In nucleotides, the CDR3 is TGTGCCAGCAGCTTAGACAGGGAATCCTATGGCTACACCTTC. It yields the protein CASSLDRESYGYTF. Variable domain in full (rest from reference TRBV5-4 and TRBJ1-2): ETGVTQSPTHLIKTRGQQVTLRCSSQSGHNTVSWYQQALGQGPQFIFQYYREEENGRGNFPPRFSGLQFPNYSSELNVNALELDDSALYLCASSLDRESYGYTFGSGTRLTVV.

This clone was found many times. The rearrangement joins TRBV7-6 to TRBJ1-1; tentative D call: TRBD1 (6 bases). Germline V gene lookup returns CDR1 SGHVS and CDR2 FNYEAQ. The CDR3 is 15 residues long. Trimming pared 5 bases from V and 1 base from J, leaving 14 bases between. In nucleotides, the CDR3 is TGTGCCAGCAGCCATGAAGGGACATCGAACACTGAAGCTTTCTTT. It codes for CASSHEGTSNTEAFF.

The chain couples TRBV7-2 to TRBJ1-1; TRBD1 might be the D (5 bases). This CDR3 spans 16 amino acids. V lost 0 bases and J 0 bases, leaving 11 bases between the germline ends. Germline CDR1 and CDR2: SGHTA and FQGNSA. The CDR3: CASSLAGGAVNTEAFF. The CDR3 DNA follows: TGTGCCAGCAGCTTAGCGGGGGGAGCAGTGAACACTGAAGCTTTCTTT.

This clone was seen only a few times. This sequence joins TRBV18 and TRBJ1-5, with 7 bases aligning to TRBD1. The CDR3 is made up of 14 amino acids. Germline V gene sequence: CDR1 KGHSH, CDR2 LQKENI. V gave up 1 base and J gave up 7 bases; unmatched junction bases: 4. CDR3 in DNA: TGTGCCAGCTCACCACAGGGGGCGGAACAGCCCCAGCATTTT. It codes for CASSPQGAEQPQHF.

V usage is TRBV1 and J usage is TRBJ1-6; the D segment call TRBD1 is taken from the table without a DNA check. TRBV1 is assigned pseudogene status. CDR3 length: 17 amino acids. The CDR3 nucleotides are TGCACCAGCAGCCAAGAATACTTACAGGGAAGGGATTCACCCCTCCACTTT. It specifies CTSSQEYLQGRDSPLHF.

The chain is built from TRBV5-4 and TRBJ1-1; unclear D gene. The V and J ends lost 0 bases and 1 base respectively, with 13 bases between them. Germline loops: CDR1 SGHNT, CDR2 YYREEE (reference sequence). The CDR3 is 16 residues long. Written as DNA, the CDR3 is TGTGCCAGCAGCTTGGGACGCGGACTGCAGAACACTGAAGCTTTCTTT. Protein product: CASSLGRGLQNTEAFF.

The sample holds one count of this clone. J is TRBJ2-7 and V is TRBV28; 7 bases map to TRBD2. The length of the CDR3 is 15 residues. Trimming removed 4 bases from V and 2 bases from J; junction bases left unmatched: 8. CDR1 is MDHEN, CDR2 SYDVKM, per germline. The DNA for the CDR3 is TGTGCCAGCAGTTCCTGGCGGGAGTCTACCTACGAGCAGTACTTC. It translates to CASSSWRESTYEQYF.

This chain joins TRBV28 and TRBJ2-7; 12 bases match TRBD2. The CDR3 consists of 16 residues. V dropped 6 bases and J dropped 4; count of bases not matched to a gene: 10. Germline lookup yields CDR1 MDHEN and CDR2 SYDVKM. The CDR3 region has the DNA TGTGCCAGCAGCCAAGGACTAGCGGGATCAAGGTACGAGCAGTACTTC. Amino acids: CASSQGLAGSRYEQYF.

The rearrangement links TRBV5-4 to TRBJ2-7, with TRBD2 identical over 11 bases. V was clipped by 4 bases and J by 2 bases; unmatched bases: 8. CDR1 is SGHNT and CDR2 is YYREEE in the germline V gene (reference sequence). The CDR3 length is 16 residues. The CDR3 nucleotides read TGTGCCAGCAGCCTGGACCTTAGCGGGAGGGCCTACGAGCAGTACTTC. This sequence encodes CASSLDLSGRAYEQYF.

The V call is TRBV27, the J call TRBJ1-6; no definite D call. Germline values: CDR1 MNHEY, CDR2 SMNVEV (reference sequence). The CDR3 sequence is 15 residues long. Deletions cut 2 bases from V and 4 bases from J, with 9 bases between. The CDR3 loop is CASSLGGTYNSPLHF. The CDR3 DNA sequence: TGTGCCAGCAGTTTAGGAGGAACATATAATTCACCCCTCCACTTT.

The rearrangement links TRBV21-1 to TRBJ2-1; the table's TRBD2 call for D was not verified on the DNA. TRBV21-1 is labeled a pseudogene. The CDR3 loop spans 15 amino acids. The CDR3 nucleotides read TGTGCCAGCAGGGGGACTAGCGGGATATGCAATGAGCAGTTCTTC. Its translation: CASRGTSGICNEQFF.

The V gene is TRBV29-1, the J gene TRBJ2-1, with a tentative D call TRBD1 (5 bases). Germline V gives CDR1 SQVTM, CDR2 ANQGSEA. V lost 7 bases to trimming and J lost 0 bases, with 13 bases between them. The CDR3 extends over 14 amino acids. CDR3 amino acids: CSGGVFSSYNEQFF. CDR3 in DNA: TGCAGCGGGGGCGTCTTCAGCTCCTACAATGAGCAGTTCTTC.

This chain connects TRBV30 to TRBJ2-5, with TRBD2 matching 14 bases. V lost 3 bases, J lost 5 bases, and 8 bases stayed unmatched. The CDR3 runs 16 residues. Germline V gene lookup returns CDR1 GTSNPN and CDR2 SVGIG (reference sequence). Here the CDR3 DNA reads TGTGCCTGGAGCGGACTAGCGGGAGGAGTAAGGGAGACCCAGTACTTC. It is translated as CAWSGLAGGVRETQYF.

This clone is a singleton in its sample. The chain links TRBV5-1 to TRBJ2-1; 10 bases fit TRBD2. CDR1 SGHRS and CDR2 YFSETQ come from the germline V gene. The CDR3 runs 15 residues. Germline trimming cut 7 bases from V and 4 bases from J; bases unmatched to any gene: 8. The CDR3 sequence is CASYSGTSVYNEQFF. Written as DNA, the CDR3 is TGCGCCAGCTATAGTGGGACTAGCGTGTACAATGAGCAGTTCTTC.

This chain links TRBV18 with TRBJ2-7, with D possibly TRBD1 on 6 matching bases. Germline CDR1 reads KGHSH; CDR2 reads LQKENI. V was cut by 6 bases and J by 7 bases, with 16 bases left in between. The CDR3 covers 13 residues. The CDR3: CASSHPGVSEQYF. CDR3 sequence (DNA): TGTGCCAGCTCTCATCCAGGGGTGAGTGAGCAGTACTTC.

The genes are TRBV14 and TRBJ2-7; 10 bases match TRBD1. The ends lost 3 bases at V and 3 bases at J; junction bases unmatched: 14. The CDR3 is 18 amino acids. Germline CDR1 reads SGHDN; CDR2 reads FVKESK. Here the CDR3 DNA reads TGTGCCAGCAGCCAGCGTCCGGGACAGGGGACCCGCCTCTACGAGCAGTACTTC. It translates to CASSQRPGQGTRLYEQYF. Supplemented by reference TRBV14 and TRBJ2-7, the full variable domain reads EAGVTQFPSHSVIEKGQTVTLRCDPISGHDNLYWYRRVMGKEIKFLLHFVKESKQDESGMPNNRFLAERTGGTYSTLKVQPAELEDSGVYFCASSQRPGQGTRLYEQYFGPGTRLTVT.

This chain connects TRBV20-1 to TRBJ2-7; no clear D. The CDR3 totals 12 residues. Germline CDR1 reads DFQATT; CDR2 reads SNEGSKA (reference sequence). Trimming removed 3 bases from V and 0 bases from J, with 6 bases in between. This chain's CDR3 is CSASRNSYEQYF. Written as DNA, the CDR3 is TGCAGTGCTAGTCGTAACTCCTACGAGCAGTACTTC.

This clone was found a few times. The chain is built from TRBV28 and TRBJ1-6, with D possibly TRBD1 on 5 matching bases. The ends were cut back, 5 bases at V and 7 bases at J, with 15 bases in the middle. Germline-derived CDR1 and CDR2 are MDHEN and SYDVKM. The CDR3 spans 15 residues. The CDR3 coding sequence is TGTGCCAGCAGTCGAGAGACAGTGGGCAATTCACCCCTCCACTTT. It yields the protein CASSRETVGNSPLHF.

The gene calls are TRBV7-2 and TRBJ2-7, with D perhaps TRBD1 (6 bases). The CDR3 runs to 16 residues. Trimming removed 7 bases from V and 1 base from J, with 20 bases in between. Germline loops: CDR1 SGHTA, CDR2 FQGNSA. The CDR3 bases are TGTGCCAGCACCCTAAGCCCGAGGGGGTCTTCCTACGAGCAGTACTTC. It codes for CASTLSPRGSSYEQYF. Together with reference TRBV7-2 and TRBJ2-7, the CDR3 gives the full variable domain: GAGVSQSPSNKVTEKGKDVELRCDPISGHTALYWYRQSLGQGLEFLIYFQGNSAPDKSGLPSDRFSAERTGGSVSTLTIQRTQQEDSAVYLCASTLSPRGSSYEQYFGPGTRLTVT.

CDR3: CASSSAGNNYGYTF. DNA of the CDR3: TGTGCCAGCAGCTCCGCCGGGAACAACTATGGCTACACCTTC. This sequence joins TRBV7-2 and TRBJ1-2, with D uncertain. The CDR3 runs to 14 residues. V shed 4 bases and J shed 2 bases, with 11 bases lying between them. Looked up from germline, CDR1 is SGHTA and CDR2 is FQGNSA.